This T cell receptor (beta chain) is drawn from a study of blood T cell repertoires in COVID-19. Overall study context: Samples of COVID-19 (acute and convalescent) were obtained from the United States, Italy and Spain. In each case, the material was cDNA or gDNA derived from T cells, B-cell-depleted T cells, or PBMCs.

V was clipped by 0 bases and J by 7 bases; unmatched bases: 8. Germline loops: CDR1 LGHDT, CDR2 YNNKEL (reference sequence). The CDR3 sequence is 16 residues long. Per the authors' pipeline: The assay estimated nucleated cells by amplifying reference gene primers. The table came from immunoSEQ multiplex PCR; TCRdb's copy has only in-frame clones and leaves some out. V and J calls and clone size come straight from that table; D and trimming were deduced from the DNA. This table holds approximately 100,000 clones, around 80% found once. The V gene is TRBV3-1 (or the pseudogene TRBV3-2), the J gene TRBJ1-2; TRBD1 matches 10 bases. The TCR sequence derives from a human donor in a cohort sampled during active or convalescent COVID-19. Sequencing input: peripheral blood. The CDR3: CASSQERRDRGSGYTF. CDR3 nucleotides: TGTGCCAGCAGCCAAGAACGCCGGGACAGGGGTTCTGGCTACACCTTC.